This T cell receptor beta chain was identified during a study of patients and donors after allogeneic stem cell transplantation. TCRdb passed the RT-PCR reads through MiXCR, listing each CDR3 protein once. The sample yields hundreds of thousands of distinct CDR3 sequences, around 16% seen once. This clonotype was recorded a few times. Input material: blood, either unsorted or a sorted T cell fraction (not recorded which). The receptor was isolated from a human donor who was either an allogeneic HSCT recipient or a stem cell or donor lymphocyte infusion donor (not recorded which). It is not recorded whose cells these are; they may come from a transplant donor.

CDR3 sequence (DNA): TGCGCCAGCAGCCAAGTCCCCGGGACGGATAGCAATCAGCCCCAGCATTTT. Translating it yields CASSQVPGTDSNQPQHF. This rearrangement joins TRBV4-1 to TRBJ1-5, with D possibly matching TRBD1 (5 bases). Per germline, CDR1 MGHRA and CDR2 YSYEKL. This CDR3 has 17 residues. V was shortened by 1 base and J by 0 bases, with 13 bases between the two germline ends.